Listed below are T cell receptor beta chains from one sample, sequenced in a study of blood T cell repertoires in COVID-19. Produced via immunoSEQ multiplex PCR; TCRdb's table is partial and in-frame only. The data hold 37,000 or so clones, with approximately 86% observed a single time. The sequenced material came from peripheral blood. These receptors all come from a human donor in a cohort sampled during active COVID-19. Each CDR3 is given with its conserved first and last residue. Fields, in order: J gene, CDR3 length, V gene, CDR3 protein.

>TRBJ1-6|12|TRBV30
CAWDREGSPLHF
>TRBJ2-1|14|TRBV2
CASRGVTGRRKQFF
>TRBJ1-6|18|TRBV28
CASRSLVQGTGGNSPLHF
>TRBJ2-1|15|TRBV7-3
CASSLYGGRGNEQFF
>TRBJ2-5|16|TRBV5-1
CASSYGGLLYQETQYF
>TRBJ1-5|16|TRBV27
CASSLLPTGSNQPQHF
>TRBJ1-2|15|TRBV19
CASSTPGTPVNGYTF
>TRBJ2-3|14|TRBV5-4
CASRLSGNTDTQYF
>TRBJ2-3|16|TRBV5-1
CASSLAGQGTTDTQYF
>TRBJ1-4|14|TRBV5-6
CASSRDRVNEKLFF
>TRBJ2-2|16|TRBV19
CASIPHQGPNTGELFF
>TRBJ2-3|15|TRBV5-1
CASSLSGQSTDTQYF
>TRBJ1-2|16|TRBV14
CASSQEEASWLYGYTF
>TRBJ2-7|13|TRBV7-2
CASRPDGVYEQYF
>TRBJ2-2|16|TRBV7-6
CASSLEGQGYTGELFF
>TRBJ1-1|14|TRBV4-3
CASSQGRLNTEAFF
>TRBJ2-3|16|TRBV5-1
CASSLGVGQNTDTQYF
>TRBJ2-1|15|TRBV7-3
CASSFDSQGYNEQFF
>TRBJ1-6|14|TRBV10-3
CAISAKDRATPLHF
>TRBJ2-3|16|TRBV11-3
CASSLGTSGVTDTQYF
>TRBJ1-6|13|TRBV19
CASSIGGGSPLHF
>TRBJ2-7|15|TRBV6-5
CASRASGGGAYEQYF
>TRBJ1-5|13|TRBV7-2
CASSFPGGQPQHF
>TRBJ2-5|15|TRBV2
CASSEQGQGGETQYF
>TRBJ1-5|16|TRBV28
CASSSGQGGSNQPQHF
>TRBJ1-1|14|TRBV19
CASRTGGDHTEAFF
>TRBJ2-2|16|TRBV5-1
CASSSAGQDDTGELFF
>TRBJ1-2|12|TRBV11-2
CASSGPGFSYTF
>TRBJ1-4|13|TRBV6-4
CASSRAPNEKLFF
>TRBJ1-2|16|TRBV6-1
CASSEARSMAGNGYTF
>TRBJ1-3|17|TRBV9
CASSVEGGQGFGNTIYF
>TRBJ2-3|15|TRBV14
CASSQATGGTDTQYF
>TRBJ1-3|15|TRBV2
CASSLGQPARNTIYF
>TRBJ1-6|16|TRBV12-2
CASRPPTGGTNSPLHF
>TRBJ1-1|15|TRBV10-3
CAISESTNMNTEAFF
>TRBJ2-1|15|TRBV2
CATSSRGAGPIEQFF
>TRBJ2-1|19|TRBV10-3
CAISEGSSGGRSSYNEQFF
>TRBJ1-6|14|TRBV6-2/TRBV6-3
CASSMTGSFVTLHF
>TRBJ2-3|15|TRBV14
CASSQLQAGADTQYF
>TRBJ1-2|15|TRBV6-1
CASSEEQGGGYGYTF
>TRBJ2-3|16|TRBV7-2
CASSRERGWSTDTQYF
>TRBJ1-1|14|TRBV5-6
CASSTFDTNTEAFF
>TRBJ2-2|16|TRBV19
CASSIDPGTNTGELFF
>TRBJ2-3|16|TRBV15
CATSRALIATTDTQYF
>TRBJ1-2|13|TRBV7-2
CASSSGLTYGYTF
>TRBJ2-5|14|TRBV9
CASSEGQGKETQYF
>TRBJ2-5|18|TRBV11-3
CASSLVGGQGAILETQYF
>TRBJ1-5|16|TRBV18
CASSPRGNRVGQPQHF
>TRBJ2-1|15|TRBV12-5
CASGLERWSYNEQFF
>TRBJ1-1|13|TRBV19
CASSRQSYTEAFF
>TRBJ2-2|14|TRBV3-1/TRBV3-2
CASSQAPSTGELFF
>TRBJ1-1|12|TRBV19
CASSPRFTEAFF
>TRBJ1-2|14|TRBV5-1
CASSPDAGGIGYTF
>TRBJ1-3|11|TRBV29-1
CSVRSGSTIYF
>TRBJ1-6|15|TRBV6-5
CASSPNQGYNSPLHF
>TRBJ1-3|16|TRBV7-9
CASSRTGALSGNTIYF